Following are 26 T cell receptor beta chains from one sample sequenced in a study of blood T cell repertoires in COVID-19. The protocol was immunoSEQ multiplex PCR, while the TCRdb copy is restricted to in-frame clones and leaves out a portion. The sample shows over 400,000 clones, roughly nine tenths of them seen only once. Sequencing was carried out using PBMCs or T cells enriched from blood (not recorded which). The source is a woman aged 60-75 years who had recovered from COVID-19.

This sequence joins TRBV5-1 and TRBJ1-2; 7 positions agree with TRBD1. Per germline, CDR1 SGHRS and CDR2 YFSETQ. The length of the CDR3 is 14 residues. V lost 2 bases, J lost 4 bases, and 5 bases stayed unmatched. CDR3 in amino acids: CASSLPGQSYGYTF. The CDR3 bases are TGCGCCAGCAGCTTACCGGGACAGTCCTATGGCTACACCTTC.

The gene calls are TRBV2 and TRBJ2-2, with 7 bases that match TRBD1. CDR3 length: 15 amino acids. With V trimmed by 4 bases and J by 6 bases, 8 bases remained unmatched. Germline CDR1 SNHLY, CDR2 FYNNEI. In DNA, the CDR3 is TGTGCCAGCAGTGGAGATACAGGGGACGCCGGGGAGCTGTTTTTT. Translating it yields CASSGDTGDAGELFF.

V gene TRBV2 combines with J gene TRBJ2-5; no definite D call. Germline CDR1 is SNHLY and CDR2 is FYNNEI. The CDR3 extends over 15 amino acids. Trimming removed 1 base from V and 4 bases from J, with 13 bases in between. The CDR3 sequence: CASSEGVSLRETQYF. The CDR3, as DNA: TGTGCCAGCAGTGAAGGAGTAAGCCTCCGAGAGACCCAGTACTTC.

DNA of the CDR3: TGCGCCAGCAGCAAAGGGACAGCGAACACCGGGGAGCTGTTTTTT. Translating it yields CASSKGTANTGELFF. This chain links TRBV5-1 with TRBJ2-2; 7 positions agree with TRBD1. The V gene's germline CDR1 is SGHRS and CDR2 YFSETQ. The V and J ends lost 4 bases and 0 bases, in that order; junction bases with no gene match: 3. The CDR3 loop spans 15 amino acids.

This rearrangement joins TRBV19 to TRBJ2-2; 9 bases match TRBD1. Germline V gene sequence: CDR1 LNHDA, CDR2 SQIVND (reference sequence). CDR3 length equals 16 residues. Trimming at V came to 4 bases and at J to 1 base, leaving 4 bases not matched to a gene. In nucleotides, the CDR3 is TGTGCCAGTAGTAAAAACAGGGGGCAGAACACCGGGGAGCTGTTTTTT. As protein: CASSKNRGQNTGELFF. Variable domain in full (rest from reference TRBV19 and TRBJ2-2): DGGITQSPKYLFRKEGQNVTLSCEQNLNHDAMYWYRQDPGQGLRLIYYSQIVNDFQKGDIAEGYSVSREKKESFPLTVTSAQKNPTAFYLCASSKNRGQNTGELFFGEGSRLTVL.

The rearrangement uses TRBV7-8 and TRBJ2-7, with TRBD2 identical over 10 bases. V shed 5 bases and J 4 bases; nucleotides not matched to a gene: 11. Per germline, CDR1 SGHVS and CDR2 FQNEAQ. The CDR3 spans 16 residues. The CDR3 DNA is TGTGCCAGCAGCAAGCGGGAGGGAAACCCCAGATACGAGCAGTACGTC. Its translation: CASSKREGNPRYEQYV.

The sample holds one count of this clone. The V gene is TRBV11-2, the J gene TRBJ1-2; tentatively, D is TRBD1 (5 bases). The CDR3 extends over 15 amino acids. Trimming left V 0 bases short and J 8 bases short, with 16 bases between. CDR1 is SGHAT and CDR2 is FQNNGV in the germline V gene. The CDR3 region is CASSLDGGTSGGYTF. In DNA, the CDR3 is TGTGCCAGCAGCTTAGATGGGGGGACCTCGGGCGGCTACACCTTC.

V and J are TRBV5-1 and TRBJ1-1; D not certain. Germline V gene data show CDR1 as SGHRS and CDR2 as YFSETQ. Trimming took 1 base from V and 4 from J, leaving 14 bases between them. The CDR3 sequence is 15 residues long. The DNA of the CDR3 is TGCGCCAGCAGCTTGTTTTCCGGGTTGGGCACTGAAGCTTTCTTT. It specifies CASSLFSGLGTEAFF.

V usage is TRBV13 and J usage is TRBJ2-5, with TRBD2 identical over 15 bases. The CDR3 has 18 amino acids. Germline V CDR1 and CDR2: PRHDT, FYEKMQ (reference sequence). Losses at the gene ends were 5 bases for V and 3 bases for J; bases not matched to a gene: 10. The CDR3 DNA reads as TGTGCCAGCAGCCCCCGGACTAGCGGGGGGGATGGGGAAGAGACCCAGTACTTC. It codes for CASSPRTSGGDGEETQYF.

The chain uses TRBV7-8 and TRBJ1-5, with TRBD1 matching 7 bases. CDR1 is SGHVS, CDR2 FQNEAQ, per germline. The junction had 13 bases not matched to a gene; V was cut back by 1 base and J by 4 bases. The CDR3 is 18 amino acids. CDR3 bases: TGTGCCAGCAGCTTAGGGGGGGACAGAAACAATTGGAATCAGCCCCAGCATTTT. As protein: CASSLGGDRNNWNQPQHF.

The gene calls are TRBV30 and TRBJ1-2; possible D gene TRBD1, 6 bases. Germline V gene data show CDR1 as GTSNPN and CDR2 as SVGIG (reference sequence). The length of the CDR3 is 12 residues. The germline V and J ends were trimmed by 2 bases and 4 bases, with 8 bases remaining between them. The chain's CDR3 is CAWSRDTYGYTF. The CDR3 DNA follows: TGTGCCTGGAGTCGGGACACCTATGGCTACACCTTC.

This chain links TRBV9 with TRBJ2-5; D gene unclear. The V end was cut by 0 bases, the J end by 2 bases, with 8 bases between. Germline CDR1 and CDR2: SGDLS and YYNGEE. CDR3 size: 14 residues. The CDR3 coding sequence is TGTGCCAGCAGCGTAGGGCAGTTACAAGAGACCCAGTACTTC. Its translation is CASSVGQLQETQYF. Full variable domain (remainder filled in from reference TRBV9 and TRBJ2-5): DSGVTQTPKHLITATGQRVTLRCSPRSGDLSVYWYQQSLDQGLQFLIQYYNGEERAKGNILERFSAQQFPDLHSELNLSSLELGDSALYFCASSVGQLQETQYFGPGTRLLVL.

This chain links TRBV10-1 with TRBJ2-1; D is unclear. Trimming removed 3 bases from V and 3 bases from J, with 3 bases in between. The CDR3 length is 12 residues. The germline V gene has CDR1 WNHNN and CDR2 SYGVQD (reference sequence). The CDR3, as DNA: TGCGCCAGCAGTGACAGCTACAATGAGCAGTTCTTC. It translates to CASSDSYNEQFF.

The DNA for the CDR3 is TGCGCCAGCAGCTTGGCGGGACAGGGGAACACCGGGGAGCTGTTTTTT. It codes for CASSLAGQGNTGELFF. The chain carries TRBV5-1 and TRBJ2-2, with TRBD1 matching 9 bases. The CDR3 length is 16 residues. Trimming took 0 bases from V and 1 from J; bases not matched to a gene: 1. Germline assignment: CDR1 SGHRS and CDR2 YFSETQ.

The rearrangement joins TRBV5-5 to TRBJ2-1, with TRBD1 identical over 7 bases. CDR1 and CDR2 from the germline V gene are SGHKS and YYEKEE (reference sequence). The CDR3 spans 15 residues. Germline trimming cut 4 bases from V and 1 base from J; bases unmatched to any gene: 5. The CDR3 sequence is CASSTGTESYNEQFF. CDR3 coding DNA: TGTGCCAGCAGCACCGGGACAGAGTCCTACAATGAGCAGTTCTTC.

This clone has only one observation. CDR3 sequence reads: CASSFAATNEQFF. In DNA form, the CDR3 reads TGTGCCAGTAGTTTTGCGGCTACAAATGAGCAGTTCTTC. J is TRBJ2-1 and V is TRBV19; D is undetermined. The germline V gene encodes CDR1 LNHDA and CDR2 SQIVND (reference sequence). Trimming cost V 5 bases and J 7 bases, with 12 bases left between them. The CDR3 is made up of 13 amino acids.

The chain combines TRBV9 with TRBJ1-2, with D perhaps matching TRBD1 (5 bases). Germline values: CDR1 SGDLS, CDR2 YYNGEE. The germline V and J ends were trimmed by 0 bases and 10 bases, with 13 bases remaining between them. CDR3 size: 13 residues. The CDR3 reads CASSVAGASHYTF. The DNA for the CDR3 is TGTGCCAGCAGCGTAGCTGGGGCCTCTCACTACACCTTC.

V gene TRBV9 combines with J gene TRBJ1-4; D perhaps matches TRBD1 (5 bases). CDR1 SGDLS and CDR2 YYNGEE come from the germline V gene. The V end lost 5 bases, the J end lost 7 bases, and 18 bases lay between the germline ends. The CDR3 extends over 15 amino acids. This CDR3 reads CASSEIGGEGEKLFF. In DNA form, the CDR3 reads TGTGCCAGCAGTGAGATCGGAGGGGAAGGTGAAAAACTGTTTTTT.

The CDR3 region has the DNA TGTGCCAGCAGCTTAGGCCAGAGGGATGAAGCTTTCTTT. Its translation: CASSLGQRDEAFF. The chain carries TRBV7-8 and TRBJ1-1; D is unresolved. Germline V gene sequence: CDR1 SGHVS, CDR2 FQNEAQ. The CDR3 spans 13 residues. With 1 base removed from V and 7 bases from J, the gap between germline ends came to 10 bases.

The chain uses TRBV5-7 and TRBJ1-2; 7 nucleotides match TRBD1. TRBV5-7 falls under the ORF class, with uncertain function. J lost 4 bases, V lost 2 bases, and 5 bases had no gene match. The CDR3 runs 14 residues. CDR3 in DNA: TGTGCCAGCAGCTTAAGGGGGCAGACCTATGGCTACACCTTC. This sequence encodes CASSLRGQTYGYTF.

Concerning this clone itself: Other DNA sequences in the sample encode the same CDR3. The chain is built from TRBV5-1 and TRBJ1-2; 10 nucleotides line up with TRBD1. Germline values: CDR1 SGHRS, CDR2 YFSETQ. This CDR3 spans 15 amino acids. V dropped 0 bases and J dropped 3; count of bases not matched to a gene: 2. This chain's CDR3 is CASSLAGTGDYGYTF. The CDR3 DNA reads as TGCGCCAGCAGCTTGGCTGGGACAGGGGACTATGGCTACACCTTC.

The rearrangement links TRBV5-1 to TRBJ1-6; 7 bases align to TRBD1. Trimming cost V 4 bases and J 9 bases; bases outside gene matches: 7. Germline values: CDR1 SGHRS, CDR2 YFSETQ. The CDR3 contains 14 residues. The CDR3, as DNA: TGCGCCAGCAGCCTCGGGACAGAGGGTTCACCCCTCCACTTT. The encoded protein is CASSLGTEGSPLHF.

The chain combines TRBV25-1 with TRBJ2-7; a possible D gene is TRBD1 (6 bases). Germline assignment: CDR1 MGHDK and CDR2 SYGVNS. Deletions cut 6 bases from V and 1 base from J, with 7 bases between. There are 12 residues in the CDR3. CDR3 bases: TGTGCCAGCAGGGGGGCTTCCTACGAGCAGTACTTC. This codes for CASRGASYEQYF.

The chain employs TRBV5-1 and TRBJ2-7; D gene unclear. The CDR3 has 15 amino acids. From germline, CDR1 is SGHRS and CDR2 YFSETQ. V dropped 2 bases and J dropped 1 base, with 13 bases sitting between them. CDR3 sequence (DNA): TGCGCCAGCAGCTTCAACAGTCCTTGGTCCTACGAGCAGTACTTC. The encoded protein is CASSFNSPWSYEQYF.

This sequence joins TRBV12-3 or TRBV12-4 and TRBJ1-1, with a possible D match to TRBD1 (5 bases). The CDR3 covers 11 residues. Between the trimmed V and J ends, which lost 3 bases and 8 bases, there was a span of 7 bases. This CDR3 reads CASSLTEEAFF. CDR3 in DNA: TGTGCCAGCAGTTTGACAGAAGAAGCTTTCTTT.

This chain connects TRBV5-1 to TRBJ1-6; D is possibly TRBD1 (6 bases). The germline V gene has CDR1 SGHRS and CDR2 YFSETQ. The germline V and J ends were trimmed by 0 bases and 9 bases, with 13 bases remaining between them. The CDR3 sequence is 15 residues long. CDR3 sequence reads: CASSLGLGAGSPLHF. DNA of the CDR3: TGCGCCAGCAGCTTGGGTTTGGGGGCAGGTTCACCCCTCCACTTT. The full variable domain, in which reference TRBV5-1 and TRBJ1-6 provide the parts outside the CDR3, is KAGVTQTPRYLIKTRGQQVTLSCSPISGHRSVSWYQQTPGQGLQFLFEYFSETQRNKGNFPGRFSGRQFSNSRSEMNVSTLELGDSALYLCASSLGLGAGSPLHFGNGTRLTVT.